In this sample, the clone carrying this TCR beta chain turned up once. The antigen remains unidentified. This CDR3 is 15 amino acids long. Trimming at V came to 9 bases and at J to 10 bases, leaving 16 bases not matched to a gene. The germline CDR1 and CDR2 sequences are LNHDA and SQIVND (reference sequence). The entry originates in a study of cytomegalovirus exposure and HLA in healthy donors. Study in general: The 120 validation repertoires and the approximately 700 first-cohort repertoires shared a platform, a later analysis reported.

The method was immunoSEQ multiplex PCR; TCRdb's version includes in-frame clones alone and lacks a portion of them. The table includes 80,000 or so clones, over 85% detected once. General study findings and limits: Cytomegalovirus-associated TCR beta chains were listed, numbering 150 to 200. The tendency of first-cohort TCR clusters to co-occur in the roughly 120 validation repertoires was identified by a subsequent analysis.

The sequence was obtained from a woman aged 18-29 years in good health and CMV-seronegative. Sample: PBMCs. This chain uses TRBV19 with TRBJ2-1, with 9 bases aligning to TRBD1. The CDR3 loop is CASRASGTGTSEQFF. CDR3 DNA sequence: TGTGCCAGCAGAGCCTCCGGGACAGGGACTTCCGAGCAGTTCTTC.